Below, 24 T cell receptor beta chains from the same sample are listed, as sequenced in a study of T-cell reconstitution after alpha-beta-depleted transplantation in children. Preparation of the TCRbeta library was carried out with unique molecular identifiers. TCRdb itself ran the PCR reads through MiXCR, one entry per CDR3 protein. The sample carries a few hundred thousand distinct CDR3 sequences, under 15% recorded once. The sample here was PBMCs, mostly from graft donor cells, taken 360 days after TCRalphabeta/CD19-depleted stem cell transplant. All receptors derive from a male patient aged 10 to 17 who had a stem cell transplant for acute myeloid leukemia, so the T cells may come from the graft donor.

This clonotype has just a few counts. The chain has TRBV2 and TRBJ2-5; D remains unclear. V was trimmed by 0 bases and J by 5 bases, leaving 13 bases between them. This CDR3 contains 15 residues. Germline CDR1 reads SNHLY; CDR2 reads FYNNEI. CDR3 DNA sequence: TGTGCCAGCAGTGAAGCGCTGAACTCGCAGGAGACCCAGTACTTC. Protein sequence: CASSEALNSQETQYF.

The V gene is TRBV28, the J gene TRBJ2-1, with D perhaps assigned TRBD1 or TRBD2 (7 bases each). Germline assignment: CDR1 MDHEN and CDR2 SYDVKM. The CDR3 totals 14 residues. Trimming pared 6 bases from V and 7 bases from J, leaving 16 bases between. The CDR3 DNA reads TGTGCCAGCAGCTCCATCCAGGGGGGGAATGAGCAGTTCTTC. Translating it yields CASSSIQGGNEQFF.

This clonotype occurred a few times. The V and J genes are TRBV20-1 and TRBJ2-3; a weak D match, TRBD1 (6 bases). From germline, CDR1 is DFQATT and CDR2 SNEGSKA (reference sequence). The CDR3 is 15 residues long. The V end was cut by 5 bases, the J end by 1 base, with 16 bases between. CDR3 region: CSAGDTESRTDTQYF. CDR3 DNA sequence: TGCAGTGCTGGGGACACAGAGAGTCGCACAGATACGCAGTATTTT.

There are a few counts of this clonotype. The chain uses TRBV7-2 and TRBJ2-4; D is uncertain. The germline V and J ends were trimmed by 4 bases and 0 bases, with 13 bases remaining between them. The germline gives CDR1 SGHTA, CDR2 FQGNSA. The length of the CDR3 is 16 residues. CDR3 nucleotides: TGTGCCAGCAGCTCCCAACCATCACTAGCCAAAAACATTCAGTACTTC. This codes for CASSSQPSLAKNIQYF.

This clonotype was found many times. The chain couples TRBV4-3 to TRBJ2-3, with TRBD2 matching 9 bases. CDR1 is LGHNA and CDR2 is YSLEER in the germline V gene. Unmatched junction bases numbered 12, after V lost 1 base and J lost 1 base. The CDR3 spans 19 residues. CDR3 amino acids: CASSQGDSGRPARTDTQYF. The CDR3 nucleotides read TGCGCCAGCAGCCAAGGCGATAGCGGGAGACCCGCCCGCACAGATACGCAGTATTTT.

This clonotype was counted between two and nine times. This rearrangement joins TRBV7-2 to TRBJ2-7; D is uncertain. Germline V gene lookup returns CDR1 SGHTA and CDR2 FQGNSA. The CDR3 contains 13 residues. V lost 1 base to trimming and J lost 3 bases, with 7 bases between them. For the CDR3, the DNA is TGTGCCAGCAGCTTAGATGACCTCTACGAGCAGTACTTC. Translating gives CASSLDDLYEQYF.

In this sample, this clonotype turned up many times. The chain employs TRBV5-1 and TRBJ1-1, with TRBD1 identical over 11 bases. This CDR3 is 15 amino acids long. Germline V lookup: CDR1 SGHRS, CDR2 YFSETQ. V was pared by 5 bases and J by 4 bases, with 7 bases of the junction left unmatched. CDR3 coding DNA: TGCGCCAGCAGGTATACCGGGACAGGGGGCACTGAAGCTTTCTTT. Translated, it gives CASRYTGTGGTEAFF.

CDR3 sequence (DNA): TGTGCCAGCAGCGGAGGACTAGCGGGAGGAGAGACCCAGTACTTC. It is translated as CASSGGLAGGETQYF. This chain connects TRBV5-8 to TRBJ2-5, with TRBD2 identical over 14 bases. V was clipped by 4 bases and J by 4 bases; unmatched bases: 3. This CDR3 is 15 amino acids long. Germline V gene lookup returns CDR1 SGHTS and CDR2 YDEGEE.

The chain employs TRBV18 and TRBJ2-5; 8 bases match TRBD2. The junction had 9 bases not matched to a gene; V was cut back by 2 bases and J by 4 bases. The CDR3 has 16 amino acids. Germline assignment: CDR1 KGHSH and CDR2 LQKENI. The DNA for the CDR3 is TGTGCCAGCTCACCAATGACGGGAGGGCCATTAGAGACCCAGTACTTC. Translated: CASSPMTGGPLETQYF.

CDR3 in amino acids: CASSLVGAQFYNEQFF. The CDR3 DNA reads as TGCGCCAGCAGCTTGGTGGGGGCGCAATTCTACAATGAGCAGTTCTTC. The chain links TRBV5-1 to TRBJ2-1; TRBD1 might be the D (6 bases). Germline CDR1 and CDR2: SGHRS and YFSETQ. This CDR3 is 16 amino acids long. Trimming shortened V by 0 bases and J by 3 bases, and 13 bases separated the two germline ends. Complete variable domain (other parts from reference TRBV5-1 and TRBJ2-1): KAGVTQTPRYLIKTRGQQVTLSCSPISGHRSVSWYQQTPGQGLQFLFEYFSETQRNKGNFPGRFSGRQFSNSRSEMNVSTLELGDSALYLCASSLVGAQFYNEQFFGPGTRLTVL.

The chain couples TRBV18 to TRBJ2-7, with D possibly TRBD2 on 5 matching bases. Trimming left V 3 bases short and J 2 bases short, with 17 bases between. The CDR3 contains 16 residues. Germline V gene sequence: CDR1 KGHSH, CDR2 LQKENI. This CDR3 reads CASSPSGIKGTYEQYF. The CDR3 DNA reads TGTGCCAGCTCACCCTCCGGGATTAAAGGGACCTACGAGCAGTACTTC.

A few counts support this clonotype. This chain joins TRBV28 and TRBJ1-3; the D is unclear. CDR1 is MDHEN and CDR2 is SYDVKM in the germline V gene. V gave up 7 bases and J gave up 2 bases, with 6 bases separating them. The CDR3 length is 12 residues. DNA of the CDR3: TGTGCCAGCAACGTCCCTGGAAACACCATATATTTT. Translation: CASNVPGNTIYF.

This clonotype occurred many times. The chain combines TRBV12-3 or TRBV12-4 with TRBJ1-1; D is unclear. Deletions cut 6 bases from V and 8 bases from J, with 19 bases between. This CDR3 spans 14 amino acids. The CDR3 DNA is TGTGCCAGCAGACCTCCGACAATCCAGGCCGAAGCTTTCTTT. Its protein is CASRPPTIQAEAFF.

The chain carries TRBV12-3 or TRBV12-4 and TRBJ1-5, with 10 bases identical to TRBD1. This CDR3 has 16 residues. Trimming removed 5 bases from V and 3 bases from J; junction bases left unmatched: 7. CDR3 amino acids: CASSKTGTGDNQPQHF. Here the CDR3 DNA reads TGTGCCAGCAGTAAAACCGGGACAGGGGACAATCAGCCCCAGCATTTT.

The chain couples TRBV12-3 or TRBV12-4 to TRBJ2-2; D perhaps matches TRBD1 (6 bases). The CDR3 length is 16 residues. V was pared by 2 bases and J by 1 base, with 11 bases between. CDR3 region: CASSLQGQMNTGELFF. The CDR3 coding sequence is TGTGCCAGCAGTTTACAGGGGCAAATGAACACCGGGGAGCTGTTTTTT.

This clonotype has just a few counts. The rearrangement links TRBV29-1 to TRBJ1-2; D gene unclear. The CDR3 consists of 11 residues. Germline lookup yields CDR1 SQVTM and CDR2 ANQGSEA. V was trimmed by 0 bases and J by 4 bases, leaving 3 bases between them. This CDR3 is CSVEEPYGYTF. The CDR3 region has the DNA TGCAGCGTTGAAGAGCCCTATGGCTACACCTTC.

In this sample, this clonotype turned up a few times. This chain links TRBV14 with TRBJ2-3; no firm D call. This CDR3 is 15 amino acids long. V was pared by 0 bases and J by 3 bases, with 10 bases between. Germline V gene data show CDR1 as SGHDN and CDR2 as FVKESK. CDR3 coding DNA: TGTGCCAGCAGCCAAGATCTCAGAAAAACAGATACGCAGTATTTT. Protein sequence: CASSQDLRKTDTQYF.

This chain joins TRBV4-2 and TRBJ2-2; D is ambiguous. Trimming took 2 bases from V and 6 from J, leaving 10 bases between them. Germline lookup yields CDR1 LGHNA and CDR2 YNFKEQ. The CDR3 consists of 14 residues. In DNA, the CDR3 is TGTGCCAGCAGCCAACAGCCGTTACCCGGGGAGCTGTTTTTT. Its translation: CASSQQPLPGELFF.

V usage is TRBV20-1 and J usage is TRBJ2-1; 9 bases are a match to TRBD2. V was clipped by 3 bases and J by 5 bases; unmatched bases: 2. The CDR3 sequence is 13 residues long. Germline V lookup: CDR1 DFQATT, CDR2 SNEGSKA (reference sequence). The CDR3 reads CSARTSGDNEQFF. Here the CDR3 DNA reads TGCAGTGCTAGGACTAGCGGAGACAATGAGCAGTTCTTC.

This clonotype was recorded a few times. This sequence joins TRBV7-8 and TRBJ2-7; tentatively, D is TRBD1 (6 bases). Germline loops: CDR1 SGHVS, CDR2 FQNEAQ. This CDR3 is built from 15 residues. V was shortened by 5 bases and J by 1 base, with 15 bases between the two germline ends. The CDR3 loop is CASSKRQASSYEQYF. The DNA for the CDR3 is TGTGCCAGCAGCAAAAGACAGGCATCGTCCTACGAGCAGTACTTC.

The chain carries TRBV28 and TRBJ2-1; 9 nucleotides agree with TRBD2. Germline V gene data show CDR1 as MDHEN and CDR2 as SYDVKM. The CDR3 has 15 residues. V lost 6 bases, J lost 8 bases, and 11 bases stayed unmatched. CDR3 sequence (DNA): TGTGCCAGCAGCAGGCTAGCGGGATGGGCGGATGAGCAGTTCTTC. Translated, it gives CASSRLAGWADEQFF.

This clonotype was recorded many times. This chain connects TRBV2 to TRBJ1-5; D is uncertain. Germline V gene data show CDR1 as SNHLY and CDR2 as FYNNEI. There are 16 residues in the CDR3. The ends were cut back, 6 bases at V and 2 bases at J, with 17 bases in the middle. CDR3 protein: CASSDPGSLGNQPQHF. The DNA of the CDR3 is TGTGCCAGCAGCGACCCGGGATCCCTTGGCAATCAGCCCCAGCATTTT.

The chain is built from TRBV5-5 and TRBJ2-1; D is perhaps TRBD1 (5 bases). In germline, CDR1 is SGHKS, CDR2 YYEKEE (reference sequence). This CDR3 region has 16 residues. Trimming took 4 bases from V and 7 from J, leaving 21 bases between them. CDR3 bases: TGTGCCAGCAGCGACATTACTAAGGGGATTTGGAATGAGCAGTTCTTC. Its translation is CASSDITKGIWNEQFF. Variable domain in full (rest from reference TRBV5-5 and TRBJ2-1): DAGVTQSPTHLIKTRGQQVTLRCSPISGHKSVSWYQQVLGQGPQFIFQYYEKEERGRGNFPDRFSARQFPNYSSELNVNALLLGDSALYLCASSDITKGIWNEQFFGPGTRLTVL.

The chain couples TRBV5-1 to TRBJ1-2; no clear D gene. The V gene lost 0 bases and the J gene lost 3 bases, with 12 bases spanning the gap. CDR3 length: 15 residues. Germline V lookup: CDR1 SGHRS, CDR2 YFSETQ. As DNA, the CDR3 is TGCGCCAGCAGCTTGGCCGGAGAGGGCGACTATGGCTACACCTTC. Its translation is CASSLAGEGDYGYTF.